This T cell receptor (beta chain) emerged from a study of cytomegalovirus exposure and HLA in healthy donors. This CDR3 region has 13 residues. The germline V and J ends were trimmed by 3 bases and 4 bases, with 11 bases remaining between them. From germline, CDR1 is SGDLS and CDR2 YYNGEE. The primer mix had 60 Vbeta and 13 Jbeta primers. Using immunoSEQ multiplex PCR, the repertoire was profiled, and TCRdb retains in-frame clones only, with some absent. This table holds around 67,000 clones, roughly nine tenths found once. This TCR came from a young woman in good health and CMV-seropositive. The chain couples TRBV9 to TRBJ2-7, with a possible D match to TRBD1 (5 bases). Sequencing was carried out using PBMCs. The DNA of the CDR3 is TGTGCCAGCAGCGCCCCCGCAGGGTACGAGCAGTACTTC. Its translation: CASSAPAGYEQYF.